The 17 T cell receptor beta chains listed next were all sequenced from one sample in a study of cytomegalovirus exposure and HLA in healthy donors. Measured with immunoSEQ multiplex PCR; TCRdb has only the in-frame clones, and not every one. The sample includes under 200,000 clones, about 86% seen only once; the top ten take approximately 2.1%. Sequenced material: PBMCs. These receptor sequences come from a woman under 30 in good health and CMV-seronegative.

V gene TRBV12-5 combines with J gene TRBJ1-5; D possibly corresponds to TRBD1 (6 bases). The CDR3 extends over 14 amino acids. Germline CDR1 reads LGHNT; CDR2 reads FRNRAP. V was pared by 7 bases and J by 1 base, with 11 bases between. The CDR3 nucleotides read TGTGCTAGTGTCCAGGGGCTAAGCAATCAGCCCCAGCATTTT. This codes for CASVQGLSNQPQHF.

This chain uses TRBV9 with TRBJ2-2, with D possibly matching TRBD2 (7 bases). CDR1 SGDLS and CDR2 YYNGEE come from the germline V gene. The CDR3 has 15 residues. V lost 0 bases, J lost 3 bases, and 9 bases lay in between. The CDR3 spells CASSVVGGDTGELFF. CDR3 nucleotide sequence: TGTGCCAGCAGCGTAGTAGGGGGGGACACCGGGGAGCTGTTTTTT.

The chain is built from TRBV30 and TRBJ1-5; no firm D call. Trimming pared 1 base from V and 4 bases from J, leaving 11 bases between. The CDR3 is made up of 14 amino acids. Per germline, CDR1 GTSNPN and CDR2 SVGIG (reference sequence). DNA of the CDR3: TGTGCCTGGAGTGGCGGAGTTGGGAATCAGCCCCAGCATTTT. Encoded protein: CAWSGGVGNQPQHF.

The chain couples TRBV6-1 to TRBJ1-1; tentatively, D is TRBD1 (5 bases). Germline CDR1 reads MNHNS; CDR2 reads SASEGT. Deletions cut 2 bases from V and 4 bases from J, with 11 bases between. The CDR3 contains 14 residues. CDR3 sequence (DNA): TGTGCCAGCAGTGAACGGGGGGAGATCACTGAAGCTTTCTTT. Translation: CASSERGEITEAFF.

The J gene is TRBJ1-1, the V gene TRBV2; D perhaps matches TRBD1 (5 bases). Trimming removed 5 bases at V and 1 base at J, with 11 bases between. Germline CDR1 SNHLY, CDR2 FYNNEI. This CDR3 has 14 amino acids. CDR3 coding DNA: TGTGCCAGCAGTTACAGGCTTGGGAACACTGAAGCTTTCTTT. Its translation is CASSYRLGNTEAFF.

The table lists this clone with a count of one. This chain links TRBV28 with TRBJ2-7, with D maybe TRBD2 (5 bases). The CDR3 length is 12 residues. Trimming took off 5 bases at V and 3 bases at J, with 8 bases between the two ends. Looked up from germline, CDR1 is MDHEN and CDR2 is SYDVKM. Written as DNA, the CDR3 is TGTGCCAGCAGTCTACGGGACTACGAGCAGTACTTC. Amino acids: CASSLRDYEQYF.

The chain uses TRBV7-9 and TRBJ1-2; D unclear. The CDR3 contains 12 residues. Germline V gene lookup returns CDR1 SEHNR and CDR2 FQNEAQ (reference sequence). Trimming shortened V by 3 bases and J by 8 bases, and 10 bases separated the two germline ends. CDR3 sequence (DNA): TGTGCCAGCAGCTTCGGCGGAGGCGGCTACACCTTC. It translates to CASSFGGGGYTF.

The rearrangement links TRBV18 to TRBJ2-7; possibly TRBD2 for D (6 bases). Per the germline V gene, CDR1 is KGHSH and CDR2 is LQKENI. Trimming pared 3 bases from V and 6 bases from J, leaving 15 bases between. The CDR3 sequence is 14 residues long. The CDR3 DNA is TGTGCCAGCTCACCGGGAGGTTTGGGAGGCGAGCAGTACTTC. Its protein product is CASSPGGLGGEQYF.

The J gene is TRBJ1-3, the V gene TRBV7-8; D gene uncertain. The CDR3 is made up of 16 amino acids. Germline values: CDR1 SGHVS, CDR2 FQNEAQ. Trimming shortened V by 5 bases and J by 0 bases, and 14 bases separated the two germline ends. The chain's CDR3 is CASSPKTESSGNTIYF. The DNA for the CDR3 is TGTGCCAGCAGCCCGAAGACGGAGAGCTCTGGAAACACCATATATTTT.

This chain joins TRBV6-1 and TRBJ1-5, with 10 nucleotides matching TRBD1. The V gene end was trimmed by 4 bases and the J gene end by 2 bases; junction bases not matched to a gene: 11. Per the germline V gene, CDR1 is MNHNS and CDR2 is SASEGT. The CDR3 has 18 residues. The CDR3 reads CASSAWDRGLNGNQPQHF. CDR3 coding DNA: TGTGCCAGCAGTGCATGGGACAGGGGATTGAATGGCAATCAGCCCCAGCATTTT.

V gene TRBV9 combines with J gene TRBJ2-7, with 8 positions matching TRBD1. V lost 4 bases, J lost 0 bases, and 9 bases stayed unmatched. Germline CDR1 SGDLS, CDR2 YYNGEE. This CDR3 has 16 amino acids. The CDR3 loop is CASSPKTGESSYEQYF. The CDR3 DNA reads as TGTGCCAGCAGCCCCAAGACAGGGGAAAGCTCCTACGAGCAGTACTTC.

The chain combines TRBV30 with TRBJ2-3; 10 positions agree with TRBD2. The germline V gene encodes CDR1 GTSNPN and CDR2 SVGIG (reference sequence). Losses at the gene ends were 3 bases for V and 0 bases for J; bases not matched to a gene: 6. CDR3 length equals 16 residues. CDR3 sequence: CAWSTQAGGSTDTQYF. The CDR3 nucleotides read TGTGCCTGGAGCACTCAAGCGGGGGGGAGCACAGATACGCAGTATTTT.

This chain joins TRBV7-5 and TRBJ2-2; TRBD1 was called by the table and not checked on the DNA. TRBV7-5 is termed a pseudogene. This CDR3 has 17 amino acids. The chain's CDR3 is CARSPGGGTLDTGELFF. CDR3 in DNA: TGTGCCAGAAGCCCAGGGGGTGGGACACTCGATACCGGGGAGCTGTTTTTT.

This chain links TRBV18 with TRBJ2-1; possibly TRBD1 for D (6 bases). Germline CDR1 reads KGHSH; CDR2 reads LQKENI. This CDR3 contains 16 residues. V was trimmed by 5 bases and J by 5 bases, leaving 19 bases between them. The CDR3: CASSAYRDVTNNEQFF. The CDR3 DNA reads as TGTGCCAGCTCAGCCTACAGGGATGTAACTAACAATGAGCAGTTCTTC.

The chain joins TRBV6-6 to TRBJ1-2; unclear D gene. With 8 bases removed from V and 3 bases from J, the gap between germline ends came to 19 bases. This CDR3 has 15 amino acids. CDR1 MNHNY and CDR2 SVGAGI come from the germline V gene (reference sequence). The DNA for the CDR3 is TGTGCCAGCTTGGACTCCAAGGGAGGAGACTATGGCTACACCTTC. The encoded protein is CASLDSKGGDYGYTF.

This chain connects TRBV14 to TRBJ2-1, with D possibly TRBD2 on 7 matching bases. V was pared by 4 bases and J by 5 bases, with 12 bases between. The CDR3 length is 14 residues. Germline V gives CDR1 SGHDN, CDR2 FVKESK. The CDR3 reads CASSRRGANNEQFF. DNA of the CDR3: TGTGCCAGCAGCCGTCGGGGGGCAAACAATGAGCAGTTCTTC. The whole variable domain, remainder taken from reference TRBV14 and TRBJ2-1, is EAGVTQFPSHSVIEKGQTVTLRCDPISGHDNLYWYRRVMGKEIKFLLHFVKESKQDESGMPNNRFLAERTGGTYSTLKVQPAELEDSGVYFCASSRRGANNEQFFGPGTRLTVL.

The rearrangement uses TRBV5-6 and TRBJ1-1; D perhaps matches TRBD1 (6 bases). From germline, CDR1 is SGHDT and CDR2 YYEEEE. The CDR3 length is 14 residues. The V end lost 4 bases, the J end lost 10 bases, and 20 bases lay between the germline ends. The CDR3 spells CASSPGVVGGRAFF. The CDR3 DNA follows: TGTGCCAGCAGCCCCGGGGTAGTAGGGGGTAGAGCTTTCTTT.